These 9 T cell receptor beta chains originate from one sample sequenced in a study of blood T cell repertoires in COVID-19. The data were produced by immunoSEQ multiplex PCR, yet TCRdb's version contains in-frame clones alone and is incomplete. The data show 70,000 to 100,000 clones, approximately 80% seen once. Specimen: peripheral blood. These receptors all come from a woman aged 80 or over with acute or convalescent COVID-19.

This chain links TRBV7-2 with TRBJ2-1, with 7 nucleotides matching TRBD2. The V segment lost 4 bases and the J segment 3 bases; nucleotides outside the gene matches: 9. The germline gives CDR1 SGHTA, CDR2 FQGNSA. There are 16 residues in the CDR3. This CDR3 is CASSSKGGGRYNEQFF. For the CDR3, the DNA is TGTGCCAGCAGCTCAAAGGGCGGGGGACGCTACAATGAGCAGTTCTTC.

For the CDR3, the DNA is TGTGCCAGCAGCTTAGCAGGGCTGGCCTCCTACGAGCAGTACTTC. This codes for CASSLAGLASYEQYF. The rearrangement uses TRBV11-3 and TRBJ2-7, with a weak D call TRBD1 (5 bases). The germline V gene encodes CDR1 SGHNT and CDR2 YENEEA. Trimming left V 1 base short and J 0 bases short, with 10 bases between. CDR3 length: 15 residues.

This clone was seen only once. This chain uses TRBV7-2 with TRBJ2-1; 11 nucleotides align to TRBD1. The CDR3 runs to 15 residues. V shed 3 bases and J 9 bases; nucleotides not matched to a gene: 7. Looked up from germline, CDR1 is SGHTA and CDR2 is FQGNSA. CDR3 in amino acids: CASSFGTGGLGEQFF. The CDR3 DNA reads as TGTGCCAGCAGCTTCGGGACAGGGGGTCTGGGTGAGCAGTTCTTC.

This chain connects TRBV11-1 to TRBJ1-2, with D possibly being TRBD1 (5 bases). This CDR3 region has 15 residues. CDR1 is SGHAT and CDR2 is FQDESV in the germline V gene (reference sequence). Trimming stripped 2 bases from V and 4 bases from J, with 14 bases between. CDR3 DNA sequence: TGTGCCAGCAGCTTAAGTCAGGGCCCTTCCTATGGCTACACCTTC. It is translated as CASSLSQGPSYGYTF.

The chain employs TRBV7-2 and TRBJ1-3; weak D call: TRBD1 (5 bases). This CDR3 contains 14 residues. V shed 5 bases and J shed 0 bases, with 8 bases lying between them. The germline gives CDR1 SGHTA, CDR2 FQGNSA. The CDR3 reads CASSQGPSGNTIYF. CDR3 nucleotide sequence: TGTGCCAGCAGCCAGGGCCCCTCTGGAAACACCATATATTTT. The full variable domain, completed using reference TRBV7-2 and TRBJ1-3, is GAGVSQSPSNKVTEKGKDVELRCDPISGHTALYWYRQSLGQGLEFLIYFQGNSAPDKSGLPSDRFSAERTGGSVSTLTIQRTQQEDSAVYLCASSQGPSGNTIYFGEGSWLTVV.

V and J are TRBV18 and TRBJ2-7; no firm D call. CDR3 length: 14 residues. Germline values: CDR1 KGHSH, CDR2 LQKENI. V lost 2 bases and J 0 bases, leaving 8 bases between the germline ends. Here the CDR3 DNA reads TGTGCCAGCTCACCAGAGAGTAGCTCCTACGAGCAGTACTTC. Translation gives CASSPESSSYEQYF.

The chain combines TRBV7-9 with TRBJ2-5, with a possible D match to TRBD1 (6 bases). The CDR3 spans 14 residues. V was shortened by 5 bases and J by 0 bases, with 10 bases between the two germline ends. Germline V gene data show CDR1 as SEHNR and CDR2 as FQNEAQ (reference sequence). The CDR3 DNA follows: TGTGCCAGCAGCCGCCGACAGGACCAAGAGACCCAGTACTTC. The encoded protein is CASSRRQDQETQYF. Drawing the rest from reference TRBV7-9 and TRBJ2-5, the complete variable domain is DTGVSQNPRHKITKRGQNVTFRCDPISEHNRLYWYRQTLGQGPEFLTYFQNEAQLEKSRLLSDRFSAERPKGSFSTLEIQRTEQGDSAMYLCASSRRQDQETQYFGPGTRLLVL.

The chain recombines TRBV18 with TRBJ1-1, with TRBD1 matching 12 bases. J lost 2 bases, V lost 3 bases, and 4 bases had no gene match. Germline V gives CDR1 KGHSH, CDR2 LQKENI. The CDR3 has 16 amino acids. The DNA of the CDR3 is TGTGCCAGCTCACCGGGACAGGGGGCTCCAAACACTGAAGCTTTCTTT. This codes for CASSPGQGAPNTEAFF.

This clone was seen a few times. The chain is built from TRBV5-1 and TRBJ2-1; D is perhaps TRBD2 (7 bases). The CDR3 is made up of 16 amino acids. Trimming stripped 2 bases from V and 2 bases from J, with 14 bases between. Germline CDR1 and CDR2: SGHRS and YFSETQ. CDR3 amino acids: CASSFLAGATYNEQFF. The CDR3 DNA reads TGCGCCAGCAGCTTCCTGGCGGGGGCTACCTACAATGAGCAGTTCTTC.